What follows are 27 T cell receptor beta chains derived from one specimen sequenced in a study of technical replicates of blood from four donors (TCRdb year 2017). The receptor library was made with the immunoSEQ multiplex PCR assay. TCRdb took this table from immuneACCESS and kept in-frame rearrangements with V and J called. Such tables lack part of the clones; where checked against another copy, unresolved V genes explain under half of the gap, and the rest is unexplained. This sample comprises 74,000 or so clones, 80% to 95% of them detected only once. The ten largest clones capture under 0.5% of the sample. Sequencing used T cells isolated from PBMCs. The receptors stem from a human donor in good health.

This sequence joins TRBV6-5 and TRBJ1-1; no reliable D call. The CDR3 extends over 12 amino acids. The V end was cut by 8 bases, the J end by 4 bases, with 11 bases between. Germline lookup yields CDR1 MNHEY and CDR2 SVGAGI. The CDR3 coding sequence is TGTGCCAGCGGACTACGATCCACTGAAGCTTTCTTT. Translation: CASGLRSTEAFF.

The chain recombines TRBV4-1 with TRBJ2-1; TRBD2 aligns across 9 bases. The junction had 9 bases not matched to a gene; V was cut back by 3 bases and J by 9 bases. This CDR3 is built from 15 residues. Germline values: CDR1 MGHRA, CDR2 YSYEKL. CDR3 sequence (DNA): TGCGCCAGCAGCCAGCTTAGGGCGGGAGGGGGTGAGCAGTTCTTC. Protein product: CASSQLRAGGGEQFF.

The rearrangement uses TRBV30 and TRBJ1-2; no clear D gene. The V and J ends lost 4 bases and 1 base respectively, with 4 bases between them. The CDR3 spans 11 residues. The germline V gene has CDR1 GTSNPN and CDR2 SVGIG (reference sequence). CDR3 in DNA: TGTGCCTGGAACGGTAACTATGGCTACACCTTC. It is translated as CAWNGNYGYTF.

The V and J genes are TRBV29-1 and TRBJ1-1; D is undetermined. Trimming cost V 7 bases and J 0 bases, with 30 bases left between them. Germline V gene lookup returns CDR1 SQVTM and CDR2 ANQGSEA. CDR3 size: 19 residues. CDR3 in DNA: TGCAGCGCCCGAATGGTGCTGGGCCTCAGGATTCGTATGAACACTGAAGCTTTCTTT. Its translation: CSARMVLGLRIRMNTEAFF.

V is TRBV7-2 and J is TRBJ1-5; the match to TRBD1 covers 9 bases. Germline CDR1 reads SGHTA; CDR2 reads FQGNSA. Trimming at V came to 5 bases and at J to 2 bases, leaving 4 bases not matched to a gene. The CDR3 is 15 residues long. CDR3 nucleotides: TGTGCCAGCAGCCGTCGGACAGGGGGCAATCAGCCCCAGCATTTT. Its protein product is CASSRRTGGNQPQHF.

J is TRBJ1-2 and V is TRBV19; 10 bases fit TRBD1. The CDR3 covers 15 residues. Germline V gene sequence: CDR1 LNHDA, CDR2 SQIVND (reference sequence). Trimming cost V 3 bases and J 8 bases; bases outside gene matches: 9. The CDR3 spells CASSMERQGAGGYTF. CDR3 DNA sequence: TGTGCCAGTAGTATGGAGCGACAGGGGGCGGGAGGCTACACCTTC.

The rearrangement joins TRBV19 to TRBJ1-2, with 10 bases fitting TRBD1. After removal of 3 bases from V and 4 bases from J, the junction contained 8 bases not matched to a gene. This CDR3 is 16 amino acids long. Germline V gene sequence: CDR1 LNHDA, CDR2 SQIVND (reference sequence). This chain's CDR3 is CASSIQTGGAGYGYTF. CDR3 DNA sequence: TGTGCCAGTAGTATCCAGACAGGGGGCGCAGGCTATGGCTACACCTTC.

This clone has only a few counts. The CDR3 protein is CASKRQGSQPQHF. DNA of the CDR3: TGTGCCAGTAAAAGACAGGGCAGTCAGCCCCAGCATTTT. The chain couples TRBV19 to TRBJ1-5; 7 bases are a match to TRBD1. V trimming: 7 bases; J trimming: 6 bases; junction bases outside the gene matches: 6. From germline, CDR1 is LNHDA and CDR2 SQIVND (reference sequence). The CDR3 consists of 13 residues.

The chain employs TRBV19 and TRBJ2-7, with D possibly being TRBD1 (7 bases). V was trimmed by 3 bases and J by 1 base, leaving 13 bases between them. The CDR3 contains 15 residues. Germline V gene sequence: CDR1 LNHDA, CDR2 SQIVND (reference sequence). For the CDR3, the DNA is TGTGCCAGTAGTATCAAGACAGGGAGGTCCTACGAGCAGTACTTC. Translation: CASSIKTGRSYEQYF.

V gene TRBV28 combines with J gene TRBJ2-7; TRBD2 matches at 9 bases. Germline trimming cut 2 bases from V and 1 base from J; bases unmatched to any gene: 0. The CDR3 consists of 14 residues. CDR1 and CDR2 (germline): MDHEN, SYDVKM. This CDR3 reads CASSLLAGSYEQYF. In DNA, the CDR3 is TGTGCCAGCAGTTTACTAGCGGGATCCTACGAGCAGTACTTC.

The chain employs TRBV4-2 and TRBJ1-4; 8 positions agree with TRBD1. The V gene end was trimmed by 5 bases and the J gene end by 3 bases; junction bases not matched to a gene: 5. There are 15 residues in the CDR3. From germline, CDR1 is LGHNA and CDR2 YNFKEQ. As DNA, the CDR3 is TGTGCCAGCAGCTTAAGACAGGGGCCTAATGAAAAACTGTTTTTT. This sequence encodes CASSLRQGPNEKLFF.

The J gene is TRBJ2-7, the V gene TRBV19; D may be TRBD1 (5 bases). The CDR3 sequence is 15 residues long. V lost 3 bases and J lost 0, with 12 bases in between. The germline gives CDR1 LNHDA, CDR2 SQIVND (reference sequence). CDR3 in DNA: TGTGCCAGTAGTATGGGGCGACAGCACTCCTACGAGCAGTACTTC. Protein: CASSMGRQHSYEQYF.

The chain links TRBV30 to TRBJ1-2, with 7 bases aligning to TRBD1. Germline trimming cut 1 base from V and 8 bases from J; bases unmatched to any gene: 7. CDR3 length equals 13 residues. Per germline, CDR1 GTSNPN and CDR2 SVGIG (reference sequence). The CDR3 loop reads CAWSGQGGFGYTF. The CDR3 nucleotides read TGTGCCTGGAGTGGACAGGGAGGTTTCGGCTACACCTTC.

The chain uses TRBV4-1 and TRBJ2-7, with no clear D. Germline loops: CDR1 MGHRA, CDR2 YSYEKL. V was shortened by 1 base and J by 0 bases, with 7 bases between the two germline ends. This CDR3 contains 14 residues. The CDR3 here is CASSQGSGSYEQYF. The CDR3 DNA reads as TGCGCCAGCAGCCAAGGTTCAGGCTCCTACGAGCAGTACTTC.

This clone was detected once. This chain connects TRBV4-3 to TRBJ2-2, with 8 positions matching TRBD2. This CDR3 is built from 16 residues. The ends lost 2 bases at V and 1 base at J; junction bases unmatched: 3. CDR1 LGHNA and CDR2 YSLEER come from the germline V gene. CDR3 DNA sequence: TGCGCCAGCAGCCAACCGGGACTAGGGAACACCGGGGAGCTGTTTTTT. Protein: CASSQPGLGNTGELFF.

This chain links TRBV5-6 with TRBJ2-1; D unclear. The CDR3 has 15 amino acids. Germline V gene lookup returns CDR1 SGHDT and CDR2 YYEEEE. Trimming cost V 2 bases and J 3 bases, with 12 bases left between them. The CDR3 sequence is CASSLVVTVYNEQFF. CDR3 bases: TGTGCCAGCAGCTTAGTAGTAACTGTCTACAATGAGCAGTTCTTC.

The V gene is TRBV11-2, the J gene TRBJ1-5, with D tentatively TRBD1 (6 bases). Germline-derived CDR1 and CDR2 are SGHAT and FQNNGV. V was shortened by 5 bases and J by 5 bases, with 25 bases between the two germline ends. This CDR3 contains 18 residues. CDR3 sequence (DNA): TGTGCCAGCAGCCCAGGGATTGCTTGGGGCGGGGGCGATCAGCCCCAGCATTTT. Translation gives CASSPGIAWGGGDQPQHF.

V gene TRBV28 combines with J gene TRBJ2-7; D possibly corresponds to TRBD2 (5 bases). The germline gives CDR1 MDHEN, CDR2 SYDVKM. V shed 3 bases and J shed 6 bases, with 15 bases lying between them. CDR3 length: 14 residues. CDR3 protein: CASSFEVLRGEQYF. The DNA for the CDR3 is TGTGCCAGCAGTTTCGAGGTGCTACGGGGCGAGCAGTACTTC.

The chain links TRBV30 to TRBJ2-7; no clear D. The V and J ends lost 4 bases and 2 bases respectively, with 9 bases between them. The CDR3 is 12 amino acids. CDR1 and CDR2 (germline): GTSNPN, SVGIG (reference sequence). This CDR3 reads CAWIGRTYEQYF. In nucleotides, the CDR3 is TGTGCCTGGATAGGCAGGACCTACGAGCAGTACTTC.

The J gene is TRBJ2-7, the V gene TRBV30; TRBD1 matches 8 bases. From germline, CDR1 is GTSNPN and CDR2 SVGIG (reference sequence). Germline trimming cut 5 bases from V and 3 bases from J; bases unmatched to any gene: 6. The CDR3 has 13 residues. The CDR3 DNA reads TGTGCCTGGGGGACAGGTATCAACTACGAGCAGTACTTC. Its protein is CAWGTGINYEQYF.

V gene TRBV7-8 combines with J gene TRBJ2-3; D is uncertain. Germline V gene lookup returns CDR1 SGHVS and CDR2 FQNEAQ. V shed 1 base and J shed 1 base, with 15 bases lying between them. The length of the CDR3 is 17 residues. CDR3 nucleotide sequence: TGTGCCAGCAGCTTAGGGGCAGCCGACCCACGCACAGATACGCAGTATTTT. Translating gives CASSLGAADPRTDTQYF.

This chain uses TRBV7-7 with TRBJ1-2; 9 bases agree with TRBD1. Germline V lookup: CDR1 SSHAT, CDR2 FNYEAQ (reference sequence). This CDR3 is 15 amino acids long. The CDR3 region is CARGQGQADFYGYTF. The CDR3, as DNA: TGTGCTAGGGGACAGGGACAGGCGGATTTTTATGGCTACACCTTC.

The J gene is TRBJ2-7, the V gene TRBV2; 9 positions agree with TRBD2. The germline CDR1 and CDR2 sequences are SNHLY and FYNNEI. The CDR3 has 14 amino acids. Unmatched junction bases numbered 4, after V lost 4 bases and J lost 3 bases. CDR3 DNA: TGTGCCAGCAGTGGACTAGCGGCCATCTACGAGCAGTACTTC. It specifies CASSGLAAIYEQYF.

The rearrangement uses TRBV18 and TRBJ2-7, with 7 bases lining up with TRBD2. Trimming at V came to 3 bases and at J to 0 bases, leaving 5 bases not matched to a gene. This CDR3 has 15 amino acids. Germline assignment: CDR1 KGHSH and CDR2 LQKENI. Here the CDR3 DNA reads TGTGCCAGCTCACCGGAACGGGAGGACTCCTACGAGCAGTACTTC. Protein product: CASSPEREDSYEQYF.

The rearrangement uses TRBV6-1 and TRBJ2-3, with TRBD1 identical over 7 bases. The J segment lost 6 bases and the V segment lost 3 bases, leaving 9 bases of the junction unmatched. The CDR3 has 15 residues. Germline-derived CDR1 and CDR2 are MNHNS and SASEGT. The CDR3 reads CASSDSEQGQDTQYF. DNA of the CDR3: TGTGCCAGCAGTGATTCAGAACAGGGGCAGGATACGCAGTATTTT.

The chain has TRBV11-2 and TRBJ1-1; D gene unclear. The CDR3 spans 12 residues. Germline CDR1 is SGHAT and CDR2 is FQNNGV. V was trimmed by 3 bases and J by 5 bases, leaving 7 bases between them. CDR3: CASSFPGTEAFF. The DNA of the CDR3 is TGTGCCAGCAGCTTTCCAGGAACTGAAGCTTTCTTT.

The chain carries TRBV11-2 and TRBJ2-2; D is ambiguous. There are 17 residues in the CDR3. Germline CDR1 is SGHAT and CDR2 is FQNNGV. V was cut by 1 base and J by 8 bases, with 20 bases left in between. CDR3 sequence reads: CASSLGSVVHPPGELFF. DNA of the CDR3: TGTGCCAGCAGCTTAGGATCAGTCGTCCACCCCCCAGGGGAGCTGTTTTTT.